Each of the 16 T cell receptor beta chains below was sequenced from the same sample in a study of blood T cells in healthy people across ages. Through a sample-barcoded 5' primer and a J-beta primer mix, a second PCR was run for roughly 7 to 12 cycles. TCRdb independently ran MiXCR on the 5' RACE reads; one entry per CDR3 protein. The sample lists approximately 960,000 distinct CDR3 sequences, roughly 29% occurring once. This sample was shared with a second study, whose subject was T cells of mothers and their children.

The sample was blood. Source of these receptors: a woman in her 40s in good health.

The gene calls are TRBV7-3 and TRBJ2-5; 10 nucleotides align to TRBD2. Germline assignment: CDR1 SGHTA and CDR2 FQGTGA. This CDR3 region has 22 residues. Trimming at V came to 1 base and at J to 4 bases, leaving 24 bases not matched to a gene. CDR3 in DNA: TGTGCCAGCAGCTTAAGGTCCCCGGCTAGCGGGAGCCTTACGGGAGGCCGAGAGACCCAGTACTTC. Translating it yields CASSLRSPASGSLTGGRETQYF. Supplemented by reference TRBV7-3 and TRBJ2-5, the full variable domain reads GAGVSQTPSNKVTEKGKYVELRCDPISGHTALYWYRQSLGQGPEFLIYFQGTGAADDSGLPNDRFFAVRPEGSVSTLKIQRTERGDSAVYLCASSLRSPASGSLTGGRETQYFGPGTRLLVL.

On this clonotype: An end of the junction differs from the germline gene, which may be a read error. The gene calls are TRBV20-1 and TRBJ1-6; D is possibly TRBD1 (5 bases). The CDR3 is made up of 14 amino acids. Germline V gene sequence: CDR1 DFQATT, CDR2 SNEGSKA (reference sequence). The CDR3 region has the DNA TGCAGCGCTAGGAAGCAGGGCTATAATTCACCCCTCCACTTT. Translated: CSARKQGYNSPLHF.

The chain links TRBV12-3 or TRBV12-4 to TRBJ2-3, with D possibly matching TRBD1 (7 bases). The CDR3 loop spans 15 amino acids. V was clipped by 3 bases and J by 4 bases, with 14 bases between them. DNA for the CDR3: TGTGCCAGCAGTTTCCCAGGGGGAGGCGCAGATACGCAGTATTTT. This translates into CASSFPGGGADTQYF.

The chain has TRBV27 and TRBJ2-7, with TRBD1 matching 9 bases. The CDR3 is 14 residues long. Germline V gene sequence: CDR1 MNHEY, CDR2 SMNVEV (reference sequence). The V and J ends lost 6 bases and 9 bases, in that order; junction bases with no gene match: 12. The CDR3 coding sequence is TGTGCCAGCAGCCCCGGAGGGACAGGGTTCGGGCAGTACTTC. It encodes CASSPGGTGFGQYF.

The chain joins TRBV12-3 or TRBV12-4 to TRBJ2-1; possibly TRBD1 for D (5 bases). V was pared by 5 bases and J by 5 bases, with 13 bases between. This CDR3 contains 14 residues. For the CDR3, the DNA is TGTGCCAGCAGTCTCGACAGCCTAAACAATGAGCAGTTCTTC. Protein sequence: CASSLDSLNNEQFF.

This clonotype turned up a few times. The rearrangement links TRBV28 to TRBJ2-5; no clear D. V lost 4 bases and J lost 1, with 10 bases in between. The germline V gene has CDR1 MDHEN and CDR2 SYDVKM. The CDR3 is 14 amino acids. CDR3 residues: CASSSSGLQETQYF. The DNA of the CDR3 is TGTGCCAGCAGTTCCTCCGGGCTCCAAGAGACCCAGTACTTC.

In the case of this clonotype: A much larger clone differs from this one at a single base, so this may be a read error. The gene calls are TRBV7-2 and TRBJ1-5; D unclear. The CDR3 runs to 16 residues. CDR1 SGHTA and CDR2 FQGNSA come from the germline V gene. V lost 1 base and J 5 bases, leaving 15 bases between the germline ends. CDR3 bases: TGTGCCAGCAGCTTAGATGGCGCACCACGGTATCAGCCCCAGCATTTT. It translates to CASSLDGAPRYQPQHF.

Remarks on this clonotype: This may be a read error, as it is one base from a much larger clone. The genes are TRBV12-3 or TRBV12-4 and TRBJ2-1, with 7 bases fitting TRBD2. The CDR3 has 15 residues. V shed 5 bases and J 4 bases; nucleotides not matched to a gene: 8. The CDR3 coding sequence is TGTGCCAGCAGTACGGGGGACGGGGGGTACAATGAGCAGTTCTTC. Translation gives CASSTGDGGYNEQFF.

The chain joins TRBV6-6 to TRBJ1-1, with TRBD1 as a possible D gene (5 bases). The V gene lost 6 bases and the J gene lost 8 bases, with 22 bases spanning the gap. Germline CDR1 reads MNHNY; CDR2 reads SVGAGI (reference sequence). The CDR3 has 15 amino acids. The CDR3 DNA is TGTGCCAGCAGCTCCCGTGGGACTTCGTCTCGGGAAGCTTTCTTT. This codes for CASSSRGTSSREAFF.

The gene calls are TRBV29-1 and TRBJ1-1; weak D call: TRBD1 (5 bases). The germline V and J ends were trimmed by 5 bases and 1 base, with 14 bases remaining between them. Germline assignment: CDR1 SQVTM and CDR2 ANQGSEA. This CDR3 has 14 amino acids. In DNA, the CDR3 is TGCAGCGTTAACGTAGGAGGGGAGAACACTGAAGCTTTCTTT. Protein: CSVNVGGENTEAFF.

This clonotype was counted at least ten times. The germline gene is not matched at one end of the junction; a read error may be the cause. The V call is TRBV5-1, the J call TRBJ1-2, with TRBD1 matching over 9 bases. The CDR3 is 14 amino acids. CDR1 SGHRS and CDR2 YFSETQ come from the germline V gene. The CDR3 loop reads CATSEGQGSDGYTF. As DNA, the CDR3 is TGCGCCACCAGCGAGGGACAGGGCTCGGATGGCTACACCTTC.

This clonotype has only a few counts. This chain links TRBV29-1 with TRBJ2-7; D could derive from TRBD1 or TRBD2 (5 bases each). CDR3 length equals 12 residues. V lost 8 bases to trimming and J lost 3 bases, with 14 bases between them. CDR1 is SQVTM and CDR2 is ANQGSEA in the germline V gene. The CDR3 DNA is TGCAGCACTACCGGGACGGGCTACGAGCAGTACTTC. Encoded protein: CSTTGTGYEQYF.

The chain carries TRBV13 and TRBJ1-1; 9 bases are shared with TRBD1. The ends lost 6 bases at V and 1 base at J; junction bases unmatched: 3. Germline V gene data show CDR1 as PRHDT and CDR2 as FYEKMQ (reference sequence). There are 14 residues in the CDR3. The CDR3 is CASRWTGANTEAFF. CDR3 DNA sequence: TGTGCCAGCAGGTGGACAGGGGCGAACACTGAAGCTTTCTTT.

The CDR3 reads CASSYRDRGRSSNQPQHF. The DNA of the CDR3 is TGTGCCAGCAGCTATAGGGACAGGGGGCGATCAAGCAATCAGCCCCAGCATTTT. The rearrangement links TRBV6-2 or TRBV6-3 to TRBJ1-5; 12 bases align to TRBD1. This CDR3 has 18 residues. With V trimmed by 6 bases and J by 1 base, 10 bases remained unmatched. Germline loops: CDR1 MNHEY, CDR2 SVGEGT.

This clonotype was recorded a few times. The J gene is TRBJ2-1, the V gene TRBV2; D is possibly TRBD1 or TRBD2 (5 bases each). CDR3 size: 15 residues. Per germline, CDR1 SNHLY and CDR2 FYNNEI. Trimming cost V 5 bases and J 0 bases, with 11 bases left between them. DNA for the CDR3: TGTGCCAGCAGTATTACGGGACGCTCCTACAATGAGCAGTTCTTC. Translated, it gives CASSITGRSYNEQFF.

This clonotype was counted ten times or more. The chain uses TRBV4-1 and TRBJ2-5, with 7 bases identical to TRBD1. The CDR3 spans 15 residues. With V trimmed by 3 bases and J by 4 bases, 8 bases remained unmatched. Germline values: CDR1 MGHRA, CDR2 YSYEKL. The CDR3 protein is CASSHVGQQIETQYF. The DNA for the CDR3 is TGCGCCAGCAGCCACGTGGGACAGCAAATAGAGACCCAGTACTTC.